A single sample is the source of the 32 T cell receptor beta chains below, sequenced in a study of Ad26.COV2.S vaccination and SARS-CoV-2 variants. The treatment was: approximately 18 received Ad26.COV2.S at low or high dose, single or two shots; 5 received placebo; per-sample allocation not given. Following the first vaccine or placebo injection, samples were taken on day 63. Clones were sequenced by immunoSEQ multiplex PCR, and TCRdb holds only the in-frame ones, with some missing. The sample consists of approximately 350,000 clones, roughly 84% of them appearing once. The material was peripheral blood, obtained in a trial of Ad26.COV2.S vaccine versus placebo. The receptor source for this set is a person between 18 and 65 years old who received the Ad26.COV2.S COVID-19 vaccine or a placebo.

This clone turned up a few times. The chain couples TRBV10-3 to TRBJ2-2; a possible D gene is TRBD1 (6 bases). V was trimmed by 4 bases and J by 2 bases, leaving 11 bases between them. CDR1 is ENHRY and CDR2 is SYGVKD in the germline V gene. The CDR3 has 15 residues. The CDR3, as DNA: TGTGCCATCAGTGGGGCGACAGGAAACACCGGGGAGCTGTTTTTT. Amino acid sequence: CAISGATGNTGELFF.

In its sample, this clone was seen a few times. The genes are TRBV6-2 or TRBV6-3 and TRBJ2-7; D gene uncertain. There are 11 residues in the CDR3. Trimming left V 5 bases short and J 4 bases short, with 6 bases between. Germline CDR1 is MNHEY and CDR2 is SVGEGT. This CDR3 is CASSTAYEQYF. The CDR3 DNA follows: TGTGCCAGCAGTACGGCGTACGAGCAGTACTTC.

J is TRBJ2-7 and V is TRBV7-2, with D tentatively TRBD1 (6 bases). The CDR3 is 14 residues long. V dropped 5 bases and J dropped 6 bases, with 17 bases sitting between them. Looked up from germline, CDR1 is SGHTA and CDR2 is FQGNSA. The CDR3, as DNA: TGTGCCAGCAGCCCAGTCCCCGGCAGGGGCGAGCAGTACTTC. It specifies CASSPVPGRGEQYF.

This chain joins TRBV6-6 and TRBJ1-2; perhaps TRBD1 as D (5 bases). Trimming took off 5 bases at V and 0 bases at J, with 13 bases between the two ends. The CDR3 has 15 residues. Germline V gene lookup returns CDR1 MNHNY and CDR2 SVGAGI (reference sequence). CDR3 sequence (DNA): TGTGCCAGCAGTCGGGAGGGGACCCCTAACTATGGCTACACCTTC. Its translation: CASSREGTPNYGYTF.

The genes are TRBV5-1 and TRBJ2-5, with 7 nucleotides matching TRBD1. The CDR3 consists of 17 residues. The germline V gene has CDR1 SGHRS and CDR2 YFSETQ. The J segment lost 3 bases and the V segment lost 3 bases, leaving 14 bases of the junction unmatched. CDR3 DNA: TGCGCCAGCAGCTCCTTGCCCTGGGACAGCTTTAAAGAGACCCAGTACTTC. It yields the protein CASSSLPWDSFKETQYF.

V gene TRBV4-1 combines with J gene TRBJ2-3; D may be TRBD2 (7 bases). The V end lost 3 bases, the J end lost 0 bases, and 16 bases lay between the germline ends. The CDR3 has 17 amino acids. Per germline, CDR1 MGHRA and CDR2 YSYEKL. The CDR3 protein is CASSQEKGGGSTDTQYF. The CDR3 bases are TGCGCCAGCAGCCAGGAGAAGGGAGGGGGTAGCACAGATACGCAGTATTTT.

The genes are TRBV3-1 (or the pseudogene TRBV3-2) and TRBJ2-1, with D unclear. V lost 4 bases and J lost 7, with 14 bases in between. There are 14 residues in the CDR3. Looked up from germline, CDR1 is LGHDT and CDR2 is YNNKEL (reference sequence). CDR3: CASSRRTVGNEQFF. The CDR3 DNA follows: TGTGCCAGCAGCCGGCGGACGGTCGGGAATGAGCAGTTCTTC.

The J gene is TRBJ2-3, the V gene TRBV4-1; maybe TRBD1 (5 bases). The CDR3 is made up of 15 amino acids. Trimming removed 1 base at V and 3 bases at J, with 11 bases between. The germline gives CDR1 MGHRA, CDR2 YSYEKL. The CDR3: CASSQGGTSTDTQYF. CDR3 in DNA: TGCGCCAGCAGCCAAGGGGGCACATCAACAGATACGCAGTATTTT.

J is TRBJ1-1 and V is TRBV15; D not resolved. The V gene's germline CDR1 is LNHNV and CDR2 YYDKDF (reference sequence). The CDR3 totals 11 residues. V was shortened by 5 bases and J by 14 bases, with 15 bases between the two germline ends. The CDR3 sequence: CATSSDKRAFF. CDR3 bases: TGTGCCACCAGCTCAGATAAGAGGGCCTTCTTT.

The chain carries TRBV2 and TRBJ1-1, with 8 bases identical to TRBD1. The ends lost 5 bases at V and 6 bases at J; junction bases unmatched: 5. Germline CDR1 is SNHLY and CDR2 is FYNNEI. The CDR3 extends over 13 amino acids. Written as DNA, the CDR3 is TGTGCCAGCAGTTCCGGACAGGGCGCTGAAGCTTTCTTT. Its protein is CASSSGQGAEAFF.

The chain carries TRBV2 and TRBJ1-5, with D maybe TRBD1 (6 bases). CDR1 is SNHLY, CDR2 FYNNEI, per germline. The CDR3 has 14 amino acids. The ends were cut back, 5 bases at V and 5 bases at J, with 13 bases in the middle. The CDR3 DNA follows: TGTGCCAGCAGTAGGGGGAGCAGGGATCAGCCCCAGCATTTT. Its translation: CASSRGSRDQPQHF.

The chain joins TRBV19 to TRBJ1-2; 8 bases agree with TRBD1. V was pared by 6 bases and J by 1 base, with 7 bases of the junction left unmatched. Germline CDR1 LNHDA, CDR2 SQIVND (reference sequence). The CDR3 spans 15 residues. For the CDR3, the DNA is TGTGCCAGTAGCCACGCGGGACAGGATAACTATGGCTACACCTTC. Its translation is CASSHAGQDNYGYTF.

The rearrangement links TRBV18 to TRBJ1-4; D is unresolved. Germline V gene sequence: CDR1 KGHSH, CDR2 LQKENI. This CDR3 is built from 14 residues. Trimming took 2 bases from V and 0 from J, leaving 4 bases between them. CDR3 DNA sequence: TGTGCCAGCTCACCAGCGCCAACTAATGAAAAACTGTTTTTT. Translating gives CASSPAPTNEKLFF.

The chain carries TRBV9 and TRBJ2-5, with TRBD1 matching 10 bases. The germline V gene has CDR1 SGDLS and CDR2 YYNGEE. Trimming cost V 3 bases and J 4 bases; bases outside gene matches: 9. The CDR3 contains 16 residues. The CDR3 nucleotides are TGTGCCAGCAGCGAAGATGACAGGGGGCATTCAGAGACCCAGTACTTC. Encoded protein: CASSEDDRGHSETQYF.

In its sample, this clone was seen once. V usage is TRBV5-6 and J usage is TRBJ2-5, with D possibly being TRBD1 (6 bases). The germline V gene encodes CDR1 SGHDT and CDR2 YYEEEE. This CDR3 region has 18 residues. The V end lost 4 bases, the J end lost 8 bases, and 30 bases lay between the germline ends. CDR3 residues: CASSTGTSLYGRSKTQYF. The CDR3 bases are TGTGCCAGCAGCACCGGGACATCGCTTTACGGGCGGAGTAAAACCCAGTACTTC.

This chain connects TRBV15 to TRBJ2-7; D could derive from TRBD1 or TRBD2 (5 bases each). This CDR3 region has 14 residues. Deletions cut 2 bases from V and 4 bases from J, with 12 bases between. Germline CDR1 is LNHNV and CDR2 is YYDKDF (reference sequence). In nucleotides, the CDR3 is TGTGCCACCAGCAGACTTGGAGAGGGGTACGAGCAGTACTTC. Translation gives CATSRLGEGYEQYF.

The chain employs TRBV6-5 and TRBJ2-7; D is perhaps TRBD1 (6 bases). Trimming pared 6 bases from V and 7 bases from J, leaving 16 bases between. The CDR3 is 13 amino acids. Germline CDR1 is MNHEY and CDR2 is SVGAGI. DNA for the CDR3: TGTGCCAGCAGCCACCTATGGGGGCGGGAGCAGTACTTC. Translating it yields CASSHLWGREQYF.

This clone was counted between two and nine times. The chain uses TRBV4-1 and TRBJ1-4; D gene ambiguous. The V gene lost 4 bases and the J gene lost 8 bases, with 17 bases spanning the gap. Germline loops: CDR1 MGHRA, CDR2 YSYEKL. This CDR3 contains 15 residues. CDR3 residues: CASSRKQSSQEKLFF. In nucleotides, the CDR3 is TGCGCCAGCAGCCGAAAACAGAGCTCTCAGGAAAAACTGTTTTTT.

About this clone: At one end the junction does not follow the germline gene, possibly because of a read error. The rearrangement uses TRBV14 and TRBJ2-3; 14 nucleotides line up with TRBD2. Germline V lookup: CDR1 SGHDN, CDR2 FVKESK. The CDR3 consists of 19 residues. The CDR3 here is CASSPGLAGGSPGTDTQYF. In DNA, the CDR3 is TGTGCCAGCAGCCCCGGACTAGCGGGGGGATCCCCGGGCACGGATACGCAGTATTTT.

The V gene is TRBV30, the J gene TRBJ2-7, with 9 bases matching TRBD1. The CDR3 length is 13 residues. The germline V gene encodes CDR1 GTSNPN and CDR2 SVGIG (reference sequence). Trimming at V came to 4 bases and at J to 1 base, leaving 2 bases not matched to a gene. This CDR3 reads CAWKDRGSYEQYF. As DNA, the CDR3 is TGTGCCTGGAAGGACAGGGGTTCCTACGAGCAGTACTTC. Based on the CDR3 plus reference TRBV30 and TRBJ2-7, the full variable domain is SQTIHQWPATLVQPVGSPLSLECTVEGTSNPNLYWYRQAAGRGLQLLFYSVGIGQISSEVPQNLSASRPQDRQFILSSKKLLLSDSGFYLCAWKDRGSYEQYFGPGTRLTVT.

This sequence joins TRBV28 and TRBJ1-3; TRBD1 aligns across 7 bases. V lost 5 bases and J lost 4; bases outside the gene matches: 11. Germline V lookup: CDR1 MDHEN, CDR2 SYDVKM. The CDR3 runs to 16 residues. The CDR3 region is CASSLLPRQGGNTIYF. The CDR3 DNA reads TGTGCCAGCAGTCTCCTCCCCCGACAGGGCGGAAACACCATATATTTT.

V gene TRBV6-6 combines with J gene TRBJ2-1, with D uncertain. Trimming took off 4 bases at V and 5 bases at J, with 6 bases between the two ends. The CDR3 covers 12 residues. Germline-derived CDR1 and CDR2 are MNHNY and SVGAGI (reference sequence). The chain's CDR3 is CASSFTDNEQFF. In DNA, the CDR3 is TGTGCCAGCAGTTTTACAGACAATGAGCAGTTCTTC.

CDR3 region: CASSPSGIGNTIYF. DNA of the CDR3: TGTGCCAGCAGCCCATCAGGGATCGGAAACACCATATATTTT. The rearrangement uses TRBV11-2 and TRBJ1-3, with a weak D call TRBD1 (5 bases). This CDR3 region has 14 residues. Trimming cost V 5 bases and J 4 bases, with 12 bases left between them. CDR1 and CDR2 from the germline V gene are SGHAT and FQNNGV.

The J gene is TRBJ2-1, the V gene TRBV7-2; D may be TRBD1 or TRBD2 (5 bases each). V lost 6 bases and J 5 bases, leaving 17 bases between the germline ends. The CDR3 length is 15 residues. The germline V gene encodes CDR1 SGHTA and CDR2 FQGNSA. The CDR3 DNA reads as TGTGCCAGCAGGAGGGGAATAGACGAGAACAATGAGCAGTTCTTC. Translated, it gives CASRRGIDENNEQFF.

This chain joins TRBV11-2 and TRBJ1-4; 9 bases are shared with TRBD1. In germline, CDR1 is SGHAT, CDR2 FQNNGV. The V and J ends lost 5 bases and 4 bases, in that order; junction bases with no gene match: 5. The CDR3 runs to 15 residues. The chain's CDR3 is CASSQRGQGNEKLFF. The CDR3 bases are TGTGCCAGCAGCCAGAGGGGACAGGGTAATGAAAAACTGTTTTTT.

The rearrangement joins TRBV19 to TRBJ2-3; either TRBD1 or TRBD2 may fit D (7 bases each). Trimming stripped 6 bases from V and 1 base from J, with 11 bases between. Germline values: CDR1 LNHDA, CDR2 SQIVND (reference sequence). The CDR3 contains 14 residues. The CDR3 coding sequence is TGTGCCAGTAGACAGGGGAGGGGCACAGATACGCAGTATTTT. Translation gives CASRQGRGTDTQYF. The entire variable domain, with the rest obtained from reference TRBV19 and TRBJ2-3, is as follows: DGGITQSPKYLFRKEGQNVTLSCEQNLNHDAMYWYRQDPGQGLRLIYYSQIVNDFQKGDIAEGYSVSREKKESFPLTVTSAQKNPTAFYLCASRQGRGTDTQYFGPGTRLTVL.

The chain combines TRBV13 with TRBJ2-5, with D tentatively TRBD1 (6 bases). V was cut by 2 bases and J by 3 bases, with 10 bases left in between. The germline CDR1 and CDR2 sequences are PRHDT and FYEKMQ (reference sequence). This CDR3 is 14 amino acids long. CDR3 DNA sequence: TGTGCCAGCAGCTTAAGGTCAGGGGAAGAGACCCAGTACTTC. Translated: CASSLRSGEETQYF.

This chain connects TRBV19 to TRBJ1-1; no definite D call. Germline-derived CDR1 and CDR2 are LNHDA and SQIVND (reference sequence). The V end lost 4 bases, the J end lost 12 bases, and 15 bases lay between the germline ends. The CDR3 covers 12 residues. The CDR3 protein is CASSTRLDKTFF. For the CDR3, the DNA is TGTGCCAGTAGTACCCGCCTCGATAAGACTTTCTTT.

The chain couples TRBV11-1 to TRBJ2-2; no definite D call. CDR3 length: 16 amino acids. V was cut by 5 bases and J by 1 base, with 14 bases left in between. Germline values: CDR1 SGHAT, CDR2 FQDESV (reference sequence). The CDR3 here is CASSPRISGNTGELFF. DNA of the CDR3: TGTGCCAGCAGCCCAAGGATTTCCGGGAACACCGGGGAGCTGTTTTTT.

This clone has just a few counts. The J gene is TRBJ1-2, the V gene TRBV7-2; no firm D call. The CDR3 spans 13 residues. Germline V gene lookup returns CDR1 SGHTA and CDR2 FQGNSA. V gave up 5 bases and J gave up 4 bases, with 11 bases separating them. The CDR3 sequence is CASSGGVSYGYTF. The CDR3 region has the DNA TGTGCCAGCAGCGGAGGAGTAAGCTATGGCTACACCTTC.

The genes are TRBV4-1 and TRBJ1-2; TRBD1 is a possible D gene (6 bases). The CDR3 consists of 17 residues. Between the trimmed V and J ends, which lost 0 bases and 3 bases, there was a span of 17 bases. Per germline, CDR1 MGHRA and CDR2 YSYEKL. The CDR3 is CASSQDVAGGLHYGYTF. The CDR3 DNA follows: TGCGCCAGCAGCCAAGATGTGGCTGGGGGCCTCCACTATGGCTACACCTTC.

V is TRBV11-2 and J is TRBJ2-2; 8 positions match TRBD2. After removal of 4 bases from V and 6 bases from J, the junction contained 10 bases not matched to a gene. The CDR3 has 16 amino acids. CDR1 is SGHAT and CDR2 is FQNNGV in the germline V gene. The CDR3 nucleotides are TGTGCCAGCAGCTCCGGCCGGGGGGGCGAGGCCGGGGAGCTGTTTTTT. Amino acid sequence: CASSSGRGGEAGELFF.